What follows describes a single T cell receptor (beta chain). The record originates from a study of blood T cell repertoires in COVID-19. Study as a whole: Samples taken during acute and convalescent COVID-19 were collected in the United States, Italy and Spain. The analysed material was cDNA or gDNA that came from T cells, B-cell-depleted T cells, or PBMCs.

The CDR3 extends over 17 amino acids. Germline V gives CDR1 GTSNPN, CDR2 SVGIG (reference sequence). J was trimmed by 7 bases and V by 3 bases; bases with no gene match: 12. Per the study methods: Scientists estimated how many nucleated cells there were by amplifying reference gene primers. TCRdb's copy holds only in-frame clones and misses some; the assay was immunoSEQ multiplex PCR. The V and J calls and clone size are taken from that table; D and trimming were inferred from the DNA. In the table there are approximately 150,000 clones, 80% of which are singletons. Sequenced input: peripheral blood. The rearrangement uses TRBV30 and TRBJ2-1; the match to TRBD2 covers 13 bases. This TCR was recovered from a man aged 65-85 years who had recovered from COVID-19. As DNA, the CDR3 is TGTGCCTGGAGGGACGCAGTTGGACTAGCGGGAGTGAATGAGCAGTTCTTC. Its translation: CAWRDAVGLAGVNEQFF.